The 30 T cell receptor beta chains below come from one sample, sequenced in a study of cytomegalovirus exposure and HLA in healthy donors. 13 Jbeta primers and 60 Vbeta primers were used for the PCR. Produced via immunoSEQ multiplex PCR; TCRdb's table is partial and in-frame only. The sample gives under 200,000 clones, under 85% of which show up once; 2.5% to 3.5% is in the top ten. Sequenced: PBMCs. Receptor source: a female donor in good health and CMV-seronegative.

The V gene is TRBV6-5, the J gene TRBJ1-1; D is possibly TRBD1 (6 bases). CDR3 size: 15 residues. V was pared by 2 bases and J by 3 bases, with 13 bases between. Germline V gene sequence: CDR1 MNHEY, CDR2 SVGAGI. DNA of the CDR3: TGTGCCAGCAGTTACAACGGGGGGCTCGACACTGAAGCTTTCTTT. It specifies CASSYNGGLDTEAFF.

This sequence joins TRBV29-1 and TRBJ1-1; 8 nucleotides agree with TRBD1. The germline V gene has CDR1 SQVTM and CDR2 ANQGSEA. The CDR3 has 12 amino acids. V gave up 7 bases and J gave up 4 bases; unmatched junction bases: 5. The CDR3: CSGSGGGTEAFF. CDR3 nucleotide sequence: TGCAGCGGGTCAGGGGGCGGCACTGAAGCTTTCTTT.

This rearrangement joins TRBV7-2 to TRBJ2-3; TRBD2 might be the D (6 bases). Deletions cut 5 bases from V and 0 bases from J, with 12 bases between. From germline, CDR1 is SGHTA and CDR2 FQGNSA. The CDR3 is 15 residues long. The CDR3 sequence: CASSLSGTSTDTQYF. CDR3 DNA: TGTGCCAGCAGCCTGTCCGGGACTAGCACAGATACGCAGTATTTT.

The chain carries TRBV19 and TRBJ2-7; D is undetermined. The CDR3 loop spans 14 amino acids. The V end lost 7 bases, the J end lost 7 bases, and 20 bases lay between the germline ends. Looked up from germline, CDR1 is LNHDA and CDR2 is SQIVND (reference sequence). Here the CDR3 reads CASKQSQRAGEQYF. CDR3 DNA sequence: TGTGCCAGTAAACAATCACAGAGAGCTGGAGAGCAGTACTTC.

This clone occurred once. J is TRBJ2-6 and V is TRBV15, with 8 bases lining up with TRBD1. From germline, CDR1 is LNHNV and CDR2 YYDKDF (reference sequence). The CDR3 length is 21 residues. Trimming at V came to 2 bases and at J to 0 bases, leaving 15 bases not matched to a gene. CDR3 region: CATSRLPPTGTGFSGANVLTF. In DNA, the CDR3 is TGTGCCACCAGCAGACTTCCCCCCACGGGGACAGGCTTCTCTGGGGCCAACGTCCTGACTTTC.

This clone was recorded once. The chain couples TRBV7-2 to TRBJ2-5, with 10 bases matching TRBD1. V was clipped by 3 bases and J by 5 bases; unmatched bases: 3. The germline CDR1 and CDR2 sequences are SGHTA and FQGNSA. The CDR3 has 14 residues. The CDR3 spells CASSFPGQGETQYF. The CDR3 DNA sequence: TGTGCCAGCAGCTTCCCGGGACAGGGGGAGACCCAGTACTTC. The full variable domain, with the rest looked up from reference TRBV7-2 and TRBJ2-5, is GAGVSQSPSNKVTEKGKDVELRCDPISGHTALYWYRQSLGQGLEFLIYFQGNSAPDKSGLPSDRFSAERTGGSVSTLTIQRTQQEDSAVYLCASSFPGQGETQYFGPGTRLLVL.

V gene TRBV30 combines with J gene TRBJ1-5; 7 bases align to TRBD1. This CDR3 is 14 amino acids long. The ends lost 1 base at V and 7 bases at J; junction bases unmatched: 7. Germline-derived CDR1 and CDR2 are GTSNPN and SVGIG (reference sequence). CDR3 in amino acids: CAWSALTGIQPQHF. Written as DNA, the CDR3 is TGTGCCTGGAGTGCCCTGACAGGGATCCAGCCCCAGCATTTT. The complete variable domain, with remaining parts taken from reference TRBV30 and TRBJ1-5, reads SQTIHQWPATLVQPVGSPLSLECTVEGTSNPNLYWYRQAAGRGLQLLFYSVGIGQISSEVPQNLSASRPQDRQFILSSKKLLLSDSGFYLCAWSALTGIQPQHFGDGTRLSIL.

This chain uses TRBV19 with TRBJ1-2; TRBD1 matches 8 bases. Trimming removed 1 base from V and 3 bases from J; junction bases left unmatched: 7. Germline-derived CDR1 and CDR2 are LNHDA and SQIVND (reference sequence). The CDR3 is 16 residues long. This chain's CDR3 is CASSIGRGQGDYGYTF. The CDR3 DNA sequence: TGTGCCAGTAGTATAGGGAGAGGACAGGGTGACTATGGCTACACCTTC.

The chain combines TRBV7-6 with TRBJ2-3; possibly TRBD2 for D (7 bases). Germline CDR1 and CDR2: SGHVS and FNYEAQ. V dropped 6 bases and J dropped 3 bases, with 19 bases sitting between them. The CDR3 consists of 16 residues. The CDR3 DNA follows: TGTGCCAGCAGTCGACTTGGAGGGGGGGATACAGATACGCAGTATTTT. It specifies CASSRLGGGDTDTQYF.

In its sample, this clone was seen a few times. Additional DNA sequences in this sample encode the identical CDR3. CDR3 sequence reads: CASSRDRGTEAFF. The CDR3 DNA reads TGTGCCAGTAGTCGGGACAGGGGTACTGAAGCTTTCTTT. The rearrangement uses TRBV19 and TRBJ1-1; 10 nucleotides match TRBD1. The trim removed 5 bases at V and 5 bases at J, leaving 2 bases unmatched. CDR1 is LNHDA, CDR2 SQIVND, per germline (reference sequence). This CDR3 contains 13 residues.

Here the CDR3 reads CASSSTGLNTEAFF. CDR3 DNA sequence: TGTGCCAGCAGCTCTACGGGGTTGAACACTGAAGCTTTCTTT. V usage is TRBV27 and J usage is TRBJ1-1; unclear D gene. Germline CDR1 MNHEY, CDR2 SMNVEV (reference sequence). Trimming shortened V by 6 bases and J by 0 bases, and 11 bases separated the two germline ends. This CDR3 spans 14 amino acids.

This clone has a handful of counts. This chain uses TRBV5-6 with TRBJ1-2; tentatively, D is TRBD1 (6 bases). CDR3 length: 14 amino acids. V lost 4 bases and J lost 4, with 14 bases in between. Germline CDR1 is SGHDT and CDR2 is YYEEEE. CDR3 nucleotide sequence: TGTGCCAGCAGCCCGGGGACATCTAGCTATGGCTACACCTTC. Translated: CASSPGTSSYGYTF. The full variable domain, with the rest looked up from reference TRBV5-6 and TRBJ1-2, is DAGVTQSPTHLIKTRGQQVTLRCSPKSGHDTVSWYQQALGQGPQFIFQYYEEEERQRGNFPDRFSGHQFPNYSSELNVNALLLGDSALYLCASSPGTSSYGYTFGSGTRLTVV.

The chain recombines TRBV28 with TRBJ1-2; 7 nucleotides agree with TRBD1. Germline V lookup: CDR1 MDHEN, CDR2 SYDVKM. CDR3 length equals 20 residues. V was clipped by 10 bases and J by 3 bases; unmatched bases: 29. The CDR3 here is CATLGPSPRGGGRIDYGYTF. CDR3 DNA: TGTGCCACCCTAGGACCAAGCCCTCGAGGGGGCGGCAGAATCGACTATGGCTACACCTTC.

The genes are TRBV30 and TRBJ2-4; 7 bases map to TRBD1. Trimming removed 2 bases from V and 0 bases from J; junction bases left unmatched: 10. Germline loops: CDR1 GTSNPN, CDR2 SVGIG (reference sequence). The CDR3 spans 17 residues. The CDR3 DNA reads TGTGCCTGGAGTTCCCCTCGGACAGGAACAGCCAAAAACATTCAGTACTTC. The encoded protein is CAWSSPRTGTAKNIQYF.

This clone was counted between two and nine times. V usage is TRBV28 and J usage is TRBJ2-1; TRBD2 matches at 13 bases. The CDR3 has 16 residues. Trimming removed 7 bases from V and 1 base from J; junction bases left unmatched: 4. Looked up from germline, CDR1 is MDHEN and CDR2 is SYDVKM. The CDR3 DNA reads TGTGCCAGCACCCTACTAGCGGGAGGGTCCTACAATGAGCAGTTCTTC. It yields the protein CASTLLAGGSYNEQFF.

The chain uses TRBV7-3 and TRBJ1-5; D unresolved. This CDR3 is built from 13 residues. Germline loops: CDR1 SGHTA, CDR2 FQGTGA. The ends were cut back, 5 bases at V and 3 bases at J, with 8 bases in the middle. The CDR3 reads CASSLYLNQPQHF. In nucleotides, the CDR3 is TGTGCCAGCAGCCTATACCTCAATCAGCCCCAGCATTTT.

The V call is TRBV30, the J call TRBJ2-1; 7 positions agree with TRBD2. J was trimmed by 6 bases and V by 4 bases; bases with no gene match: 6. Germline-derived CDR1 and CDR2 are GTSNPN and SVGIG (reference sequence). The CDR3 has 13 amino acids. CDR3: CAWTFAGVNEQFF. The CDR3 DNA is TGTGCCTGGACTTTCGCGGGAGTCAATGAGCAGTTCTTC.

The rearrangement links TRBV4-1 to TRBJ2-1; weak D call: TRBD2 (6 bases). Germline loops: CDR1 MGHRA, CDR2 YSYEKL. The ends were cut back, 1 base at V and 4 bases at J, with 17 bases in the middle. This CDR3 is 17 amino acids long. The CDR3 DNA follows: TGCGCCAGCAGCCAAGCTGCCCCGGGAGCCACTTACAATGAGCAGTTCTTC. Translating gives CASSQAAPGATYNEQFF.

This clone was observed once. This chain joins TRBV15 and TRBJ2-1; D is uncertain. The V gene lost 0 bases and the J gene lost 10 bases, with 28 bases spanning the gap. The CDR3 contains 19 residues. Looked up from germline, CDR1 is LNHNV and CDR2 is YYDKDF (reference sequence). This CDR3 is CATSRDYINYAASGNEQFF. In DNA, the CDR3 is TGTGCCACCAGCAGAGATTATATTAATTATGCGGCTAGTGGCAACGAGCAGTTCTTC. The whole variable domain, filled in from reference TRBV15 and TRBJ2-1, reads DAMVIQNPRYQVTQFGKPVTLSCSQTLNHNVMYWYQQKSSQAPKLLFHYYDKDFNNEADTPDNFQSRRPNTSFCFLDIRSPGLGDTAMYLCATSRDYINYAASGNEQFFGPGTRLTVL.

This clone has just a few counts. The chain links TRBV5-1 to TRBJ1-1; D not certain. From germline, CDR1 is SGHRS and CDR2 YFSETQ. The CDR3 covers 16 residues. V was pared by 0 bases and J by 0 bases, with 12 bases between. The CDR3: CASSLVAGQMNTEAFF. For the CDR3, the DNA is TGCGCCAGCAGCTTGGTAGCGGGTCAAATGAACACTGAAGCTTTCTTT.

This clone was detected a few times. V usage is TRBV6-5 and J usage is TRBJ1-6; D perhaps matches TRBD1 (5 bases). Trimming shortened V by 0 bases and J by 6 bases, and 9 bases separated the two germline ends. Germline CDR1 is MNHEY and CDR2 is SVGAGI. This CDR3 has 15 amino acids. In nucleotides, the CDR3 is TGTGCCAGCAGTTACTCAGGGGAGGGTAATTCACCCCTCCACTTT. This encodes CASSYSGEGNSPLHF.

The gene calls are TRBV19 and TRBJ2-3; 8 positions match TRBD2. This CDR3 is built from 16 residues. The V gene's germline CDR1 is LNHDA and CDR2 SQIVND (reference sequence). V was clipped by 5 bases and J by 4 bases; unmatched bases: 11. The CDR3 sequence is CASSSRQTSGPDTQYF. In DNA, the CDR3 is TGTGCCAGTAGTTCACGTCAAACTAGCGGACCAGATACGCAGTATTTT.

This chain links TRBV6-1 with TRBJ2-3; possibly TRBD2 for D (5 bases). CDR1 and CDR2 from the germline V gene are MNHNS and SASEGT. The CDR3 is 16 amino acids. Trimming left V 3 bases short and J 5 bases short, with 18 bases between. Here the CDR3 reads CASSDLGTPREDTQYF. The CDR3 DNA is TGTGCCAGCAGTGACCTGGGAACCCCGAGGGAAGATACGCAGTATTTT.

This chain joins TRBV4-1 and TRBJ2-7, with TRBD2 identical over 10 bases. The germline V gene has CDR1 MGHRA and CDR2 YSYEKL. The CDR3 is 15 residues long. Trimming at V came to 1 base and at J to 6 bases, leaving 6 bases not matched to a gene. The DNA for the CDR3 is TGCGCCAGCAGCCAAGGGTCTAGCGGGAGAGGCGAGCAGTACTTC. Protein: CASSQGSSGRGEQYF.

V gene TRBV11-2 combines with J gene TRBJ2-7; 14 nucleotides agree with TRBD2. Germline assignment: CDR1 SGHAT and CDR2 FQNNGV. The trim removed 3 bases at V and 4 bases at J, leaving 2 bases unmatched. The CDR3 spans 15 residues. For the CDR3, the DNA is TGTGCCAGCAGCTTGGGACTAGCGGGAGAATACGAGCAGTACTTC. It encodes CASSLGLAGEYEQYF. The full variable domain, with the rest looked up from reference TRBV11-2 and TRBJ2-7, is EAGVAQSPRYKIIEKRQSVAFWCNPISGHATLYWYQQILGQGPKLLIQFQNNGVVDDSQLPKDRFSAERLKGVDSTLKIQPAKLEDSAVYLCASSLGLAGEYEQYFGPGTRLTVT.

The chain employs TRBV19 and TRBJ2-6; no clear D. Trimming shortened V by 8 bases and J by 1 base, and 6 bases separated the two germline ends. Germline lookup yields CDR1 LNHDA and CDR2 SQIVND (reference sequence). The CDR3 extends over 13 amino acids. The CDR3 loop reads CASGPSGANVLTF. The CDR3 region has the DNA TGTGCCAGTGGCCCTTCTGGGGCCAACGTCCTGACTTTC. The full variable domain, rest sourced from reference TRBV19 and TRBJ2-6, is DGGITQSPKYLFRKEGQNVTLSCEQNLNHDAMYWYRQDPGQGLRLIYYSQIVNDFQKGDIAEGYSVSREKKESFPLTVTSAQKNPTAFYLCASGPSGANVLTFGAGSRLTVL.

The chain links TRBV7-7 to TRBJ2-5; no clear D gene. The CDR3 has 13 residues. V dropped 4 bases and J dropped 4 bases, with 10 bases sitting between them. Germline CDR1 SSHAT, CDR2 FNYEAQ (reference sequence). CDR3 in amino acids: CASSSSVAETQYF. DNA of the CDR3: TGTGCCAGCAGCTCCAGTGTTGCAGAGACCCAGTACTTC.

CDR3 coding DNA: TGTGCCAGTAGTACCCAGGGGAATAGCTATGGCTACACCTTC. Its translation: CASSTQGNSYGYTF. This chain uses TRBV19 with TRBJ1-2; D is possibly TRBD1 (6 bases). V lost 4 bases and J 4 bases, leaving 13 bases between the germline ends. Germline V gene data show CDR1 as LNHDA and CDR2 as SQIVND (reference sequence). The CDR3 extends over 14 amino acids.

This chain joins TRBV28 and TRBJ2-3; a possible D gene is TRBD2 (5 bases). Germline CDR1 and CDR2: MDHEN and SYDVKM. This CDR3 has 11 residues. CDR3 in amino acids: CASEGTDTQYF. The DNA for the CDR3 is TGTGCATCGGAGGGCACAGATACGCAGTATTTT.

This chain connects TRBV5-6 to TRBJ2-1; 9 bases match TRBD2. CDR3 length: 15 residues. With V trimmed by 0 bases and J by 4 bases, 2 bases remained unmatched. CDR1 is SGHDT, CDR2 YYEEEE, per germline. CDR3 region: CASSLALAGYNEQFF. Written as DNA, the CDR3 is TGTGCCAGCAGCTTGGCCCTAGCGGGATACAATGAGCAGTTCTTC.